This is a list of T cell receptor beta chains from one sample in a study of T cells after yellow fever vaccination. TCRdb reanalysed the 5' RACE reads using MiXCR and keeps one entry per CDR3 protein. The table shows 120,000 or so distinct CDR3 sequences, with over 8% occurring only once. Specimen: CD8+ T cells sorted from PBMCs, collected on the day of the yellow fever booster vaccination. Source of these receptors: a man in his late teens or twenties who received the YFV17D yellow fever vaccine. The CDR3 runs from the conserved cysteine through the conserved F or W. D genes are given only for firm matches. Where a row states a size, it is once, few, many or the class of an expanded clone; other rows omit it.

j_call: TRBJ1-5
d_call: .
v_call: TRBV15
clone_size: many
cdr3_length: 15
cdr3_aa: CATSREDGIGQPQHF

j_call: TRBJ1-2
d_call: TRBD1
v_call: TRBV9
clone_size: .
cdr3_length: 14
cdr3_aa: CASSTHRDSLFYTF

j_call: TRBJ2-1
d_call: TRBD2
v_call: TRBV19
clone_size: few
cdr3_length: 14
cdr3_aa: CASLPGGSYNEQFF

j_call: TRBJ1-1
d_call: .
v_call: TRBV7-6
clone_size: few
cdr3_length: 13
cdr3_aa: CASSSRGLSEAFF

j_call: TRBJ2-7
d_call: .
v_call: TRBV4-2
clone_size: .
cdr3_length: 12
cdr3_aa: CASSQGIYEQDF

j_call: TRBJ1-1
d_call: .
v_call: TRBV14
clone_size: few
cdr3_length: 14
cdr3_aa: CASSQVGAGTEAFF

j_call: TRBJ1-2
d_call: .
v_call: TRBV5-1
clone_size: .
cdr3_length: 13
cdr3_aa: CASSWGRLYGYTF

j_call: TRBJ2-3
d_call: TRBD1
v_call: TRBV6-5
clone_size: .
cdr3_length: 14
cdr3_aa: CASAPGQSADTQYF

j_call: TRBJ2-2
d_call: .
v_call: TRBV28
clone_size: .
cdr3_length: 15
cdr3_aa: CASSLGARETGELFF

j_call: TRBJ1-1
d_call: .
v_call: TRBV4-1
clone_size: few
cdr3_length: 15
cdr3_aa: CASSQEQWGGTEAFF

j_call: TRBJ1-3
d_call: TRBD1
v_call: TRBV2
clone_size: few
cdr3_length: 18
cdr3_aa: CASSEFSGDRTTGNTIYF

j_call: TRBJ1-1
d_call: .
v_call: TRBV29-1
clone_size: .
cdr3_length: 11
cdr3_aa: CSVEWGTEAFF

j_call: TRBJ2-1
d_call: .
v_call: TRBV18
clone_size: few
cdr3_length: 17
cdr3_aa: CASSLESGGGDYNEQFF

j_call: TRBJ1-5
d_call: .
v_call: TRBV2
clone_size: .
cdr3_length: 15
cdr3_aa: CASSPSGRSNQPQHF

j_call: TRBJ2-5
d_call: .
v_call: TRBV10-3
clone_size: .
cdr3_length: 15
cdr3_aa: CAISESGLRGETQYF

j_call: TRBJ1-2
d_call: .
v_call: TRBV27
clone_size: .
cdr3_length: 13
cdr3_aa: CASSIRRSYGYTF

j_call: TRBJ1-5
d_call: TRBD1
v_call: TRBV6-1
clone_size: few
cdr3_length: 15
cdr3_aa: CASRQGTGGYQPQHF

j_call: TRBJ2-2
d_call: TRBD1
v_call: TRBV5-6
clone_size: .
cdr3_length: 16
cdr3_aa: CASSQPGQGIPGELFF

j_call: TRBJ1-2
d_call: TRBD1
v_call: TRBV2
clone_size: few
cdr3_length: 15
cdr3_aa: CASTGTGVLVDGYTF

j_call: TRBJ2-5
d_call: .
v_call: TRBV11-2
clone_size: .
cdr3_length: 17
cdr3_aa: CASSKKTGTGATETQYF

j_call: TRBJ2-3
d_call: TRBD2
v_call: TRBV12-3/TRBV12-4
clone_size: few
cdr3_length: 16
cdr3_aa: CASTDLSGGPRDTQYF

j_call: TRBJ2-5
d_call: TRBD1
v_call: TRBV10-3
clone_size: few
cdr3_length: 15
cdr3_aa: CAIRGTGQHQETQYF

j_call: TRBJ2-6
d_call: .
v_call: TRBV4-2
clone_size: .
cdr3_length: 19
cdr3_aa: CASSLRQALANSGANVLTF

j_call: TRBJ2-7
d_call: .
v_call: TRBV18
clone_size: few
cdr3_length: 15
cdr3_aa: CASSPARGVPYEQYF

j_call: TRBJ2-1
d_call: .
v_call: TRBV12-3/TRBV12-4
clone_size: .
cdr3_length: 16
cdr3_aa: CASSLPPLGSYNEQFF

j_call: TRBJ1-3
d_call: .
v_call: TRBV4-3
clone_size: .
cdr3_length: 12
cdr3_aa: CASSYTGDTIYF

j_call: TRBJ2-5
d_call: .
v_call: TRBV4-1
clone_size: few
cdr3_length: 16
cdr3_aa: CASSQEVASYQETQYF

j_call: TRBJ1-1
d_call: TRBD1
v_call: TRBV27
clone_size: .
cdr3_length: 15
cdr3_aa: CASSLSDRGGTEAFF

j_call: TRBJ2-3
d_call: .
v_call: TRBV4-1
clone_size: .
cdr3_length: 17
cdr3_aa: CASSQVLGRGRRDTQYF

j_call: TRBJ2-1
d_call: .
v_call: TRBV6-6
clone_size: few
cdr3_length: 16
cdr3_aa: CASSYSETETFNEQFF

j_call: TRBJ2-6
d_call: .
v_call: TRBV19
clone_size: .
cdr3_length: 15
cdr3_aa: CASSLGFSGANVLTF

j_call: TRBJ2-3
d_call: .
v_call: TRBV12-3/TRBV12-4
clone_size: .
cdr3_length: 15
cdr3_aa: CASSQHRARTDTQYF

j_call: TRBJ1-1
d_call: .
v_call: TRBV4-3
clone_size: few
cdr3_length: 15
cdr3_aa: CASSQVYEGSTEAFF

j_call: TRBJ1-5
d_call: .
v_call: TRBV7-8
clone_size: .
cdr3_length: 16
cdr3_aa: CASSLVGGSPYQPQHF

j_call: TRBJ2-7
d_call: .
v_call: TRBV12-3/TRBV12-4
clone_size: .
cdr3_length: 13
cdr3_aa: CASSFQGLGEQYF

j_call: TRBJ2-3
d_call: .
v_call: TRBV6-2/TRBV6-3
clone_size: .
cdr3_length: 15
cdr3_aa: CASTNSRDTQDTQYF

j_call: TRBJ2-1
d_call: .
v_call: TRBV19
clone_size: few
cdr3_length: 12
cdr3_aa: CASNMGGNEQFF

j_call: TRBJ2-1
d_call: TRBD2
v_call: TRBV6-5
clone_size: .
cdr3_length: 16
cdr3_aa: CASSYGSGGAYNEQFF

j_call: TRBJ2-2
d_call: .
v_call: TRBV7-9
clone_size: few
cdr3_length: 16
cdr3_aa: CASSSTVRGHTGELFF

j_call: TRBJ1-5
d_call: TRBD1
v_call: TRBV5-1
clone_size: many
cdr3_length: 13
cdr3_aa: CASSSTGDQPQHF

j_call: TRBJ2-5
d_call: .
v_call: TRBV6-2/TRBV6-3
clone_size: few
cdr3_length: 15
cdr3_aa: CASSYLETEGETQYF

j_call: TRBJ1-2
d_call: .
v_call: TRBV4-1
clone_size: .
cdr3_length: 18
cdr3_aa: CASSQDSGGREEDYGYTF

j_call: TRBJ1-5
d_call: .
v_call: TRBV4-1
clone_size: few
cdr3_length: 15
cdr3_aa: CASSQDWVGLQPQHF

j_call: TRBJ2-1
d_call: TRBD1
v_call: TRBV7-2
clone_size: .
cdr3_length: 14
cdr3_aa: CASSSRDRVDEQFF

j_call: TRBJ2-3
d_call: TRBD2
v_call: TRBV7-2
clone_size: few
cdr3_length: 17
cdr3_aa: CASSYLSRGGRADTQYF

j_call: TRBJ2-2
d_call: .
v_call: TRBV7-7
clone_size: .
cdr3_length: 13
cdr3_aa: CASGQLYTGELFF

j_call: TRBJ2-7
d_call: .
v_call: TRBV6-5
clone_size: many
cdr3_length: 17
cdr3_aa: CASSYSFAQGIGGEQYF

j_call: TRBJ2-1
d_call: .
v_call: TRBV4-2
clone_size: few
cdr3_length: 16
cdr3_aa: CASSPRGRGDYNEQFF

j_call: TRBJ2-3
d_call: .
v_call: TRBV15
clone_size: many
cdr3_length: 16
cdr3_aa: CATSRGGGVSTDTQYF

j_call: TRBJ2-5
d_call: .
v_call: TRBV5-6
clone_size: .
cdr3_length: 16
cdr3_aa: CASSLSSSEEKETQYF

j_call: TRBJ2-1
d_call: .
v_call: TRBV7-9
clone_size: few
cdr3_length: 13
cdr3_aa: CASSPSFYNEQFF

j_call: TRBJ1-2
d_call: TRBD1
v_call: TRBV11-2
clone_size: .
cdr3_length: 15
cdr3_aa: CASRERGQLNYGYTF

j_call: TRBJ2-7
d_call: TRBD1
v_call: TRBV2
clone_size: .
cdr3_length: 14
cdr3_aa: CASWGRGTGQEQYF

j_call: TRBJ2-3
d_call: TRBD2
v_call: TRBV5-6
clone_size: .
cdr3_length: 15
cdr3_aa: CASSPGLAGGPTQYF

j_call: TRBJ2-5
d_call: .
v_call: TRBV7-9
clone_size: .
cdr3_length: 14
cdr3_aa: CASSSRSPQETQYF

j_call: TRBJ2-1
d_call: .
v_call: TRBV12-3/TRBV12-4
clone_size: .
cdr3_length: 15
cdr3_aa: CASSLGYTAPDEQFF

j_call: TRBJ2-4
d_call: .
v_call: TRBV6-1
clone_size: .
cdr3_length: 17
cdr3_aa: CASTMPGGGLAKNIQYF

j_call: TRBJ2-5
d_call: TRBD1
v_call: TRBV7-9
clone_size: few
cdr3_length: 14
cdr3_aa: CASRSTGETETQYF

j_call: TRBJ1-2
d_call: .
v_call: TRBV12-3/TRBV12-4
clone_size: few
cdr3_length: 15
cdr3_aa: CASSEHSGRNYGYTF

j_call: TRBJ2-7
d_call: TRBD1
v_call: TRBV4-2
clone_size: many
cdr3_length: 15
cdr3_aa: CASSPETGGVGEQYF